The present entry profiles one TCR beta chain with its context. Antigen: not known. Multiplex touch-down PCR with TRB-A/B primers amplified rearranged V-D-J TRB sequences. TCRdb re-called the multiplex PCR reads with MiXCR, one entry per CDR3 protein. The repertoire holds over 2,500 distinct CDR3 sequences, with 45% to 70% as singletons. The sample is drawn from a study of T cell repertoires in aging, cancer and after chemotherapy. Study information: Glioblastoma patients receiving temozolomide-based therapy gave paired samples before and after chemotherapy. Study-level results: No conclusions about immunological memory after chemotherapy can be drawn from the repertoire data.

Germline V lookup: CDR1 PRHDT, CDR2 FYEKMQ (reference sequence). V shed 3 bases and J 7 bases; nucleotides not matched to a gene: 10. The CDR3 extends over 15 amino acids. Amplification of TCR beta used genomic DNA extracted from peripheral blood. The J gene is TRBJ2-5, the V gene TRBV13; TRBD1 matches at 8 bases. The sequenced sample consisted of blood. The receptor's source is a human donor with a solid tumor. The CDR3 region is CASSFGRGRMVTQYF. DNA for the CDR3: TGTGCCAGCAGCTTTGGCAGGGGGCGAATGGTGACCCAGTACTTC.